The clone carrying this T cell receptor beta chain was picked up one time. Antigen: not known. These data originate in a study of CD4 T cells in relation to SARS-CoV-2 and coronaviruses. Across the whole study: After roughly ten days of antigen culture, PBMC TCR beta CDR3s were sequenced. Convalescent patients were roughly 8 males and 4 females; two were Hispanic. Study-wide points: Each donor contributed either pre-pandemic or post-infection samples, not both. Crossreactive clones expanded significantly less to SARS-CoV-2 than monoreactive clones.

Using immunoSEQ multiplex PCR, the repertoire was profiled, and TCRdb retains in-frame clones only, with some absent. The repertoire consists of 36,000 or so clones, with about 80% occurring once and the leading ten covering 2.8%. CDR1 MGHRA and CDR2 YSYEKL come from the germline V gene. With V trimmed by 3 bases and J by 7 bases, 4 bases remained unmatched. The CDR3 runs to 14 residues. The clonotype originates from an adult with COVID-19. The J gene is TRBJ2-1, the V gene TRBV4-1; 9 bases line up with TRBD1. The sample consisted of memory CD4+ T cells from PBMCs, cultured in vitro. The chain's CDR3 is CASSHLGTGNEQFF. In DNA, the CDR3 is TGCGCCAGCAGCCACCTCGGGACAGGGAATGAGCAGTTCTTC.